This T cell receptor beta chain was sequenced during a study of graft-versus-host responses after intestinal transplantation. This CDR3 is 13 amino acids long. V was clipped by 5 bases and J by 0 bases, with 7 bases between them. Germline loops: CDR1 LNHDA, CDR2 SQIVND (reference sequence). Concerning this clone itself: The antigen remains unidentified.

Assay: immunoSEQ multiplex PCR; the TCRdb copy retains only in-frame clones and omits some. The sample lists about 100,000 clones, less than 90% occurring once. The TCR sequence derives from a human donor who was the organ donor for an intestinal transplant. J is TRBJ1-2 and V is TRBV19; no clear D. The material sequenced was unstimulated CD4+ T cells sorted from spleen or lymph node cells, taken before transplant. CDR3 nucleotides: TGTGCCAGTAGTTGGGGATCTAACTATGGCTACACCTTC. Translation gives CASSWGSNYGYTF.